What follows describes a single T cell receptor (beta chain). This record belongs to a study of blood T cell repertoires in COVID-19. Study as a whole: From the United States, Italy and Spain came samples of acute and convalescent COVID-19. The cDNA or gDNA used as material had been derived from T cells, B-cell-depleted T cells, or PBMCs.

Looked up from germline, CDR1 is GTSNPN and CDR2 is SVGIG (reference sequence). Trimming shortened V by 2 bases and J by 1 base, and 13 bases separated the two germline ends. This CDR3 region has 15 residues. Study processing details: Nucleated cell counts were estimated from reference gene primer amplification. Clones were read by immunoSEQ multiplex PCR, and TCRdb kept only the in-frame ones, dropping some. That table supplies the V and J calls and clone size; D and trimming were determined from the DNA. The sample holds around 250,000 clones, roughly nine tenths seen once. The source is a human donor in a cohort exposed to, infected with or recovered from COVID-19 (not recorded which). The donor label of this sample is uncertain. The sample taken for sequencing was PBMCs or T cells enriched from blood (not recorded which). The chain combines TRBV30 with TRBJ2-3, with a tentative D call TRBD1 (7 bases). CDR3 loop: CAWSHRGGGTDTQYF. CDR3 nucleotides: TGTGCCTGGAGTCACAGGGGAGGAGGCACAGATACGCAGTATTTT.